A selection of T cell receptor beta chains follows, all from one sample in a study of blood T cell repertoires in COVID-19. Sequenced by immunoSEQ multiplex PCR; TCRdb stores in-frame clones only, minus some. The sample has approximately 230,000 clones, roughly 82% seen once; the top ten hold more than 4.5%. The sequenced sample consisted of peripheral blood. All receptors derive from a woman aged 80 or older with active or convalescent COVID-19. CDR3s include the opening cysteine and the closing phenylalanine or tryptophan. A D gene is named only where the DNA matches it firmly. Rows give clone size only sometimes, using once, few, many, or a class for an expanded clone.

size	J	V	D	CDR3	DNA
NA	TRBJ2-7	TRBV2	TRBD1	CASSDRGQGASEQYF	TGTGCCAGCAGTGATAGGGGACAGGGGGCGAGCGAGCAGTACTTC
NA	TRBJ1-5	TRBV5-1	NA	CASSLGGGNQPQHF	TGCGCCAGCAGCTTGGGTGGAGGCAATCAGCCCCAGCATTTT
NA	TRBJ1-1	TRBV5-1	NA	CASSPLGQGNTEAFF	TGCGCCAGCAGCCCCCTTGGGCAGGGGAACACTGAAGCTTTCTTT
NA	TRBJ1-3	TRBV9	NA	CASSVVGASSGNTIYF	TGTGCCAGCAGCGTAGTAGGGGCTAGCTCTGGAAACACCATATATTTT
NA	TRBJ2-7	TRBV15	TRBD1	CATSRDARRGTGSYEQYF	TGTGCCACCAGCAGAGATGCGAGGAGGGGGACAGGGTCGTACGAGCAGTACTTC
NA	TRBJ1-1	TRBV2	TRBD1	CASRAGTGASLAFF	TGTGCCAGCAGGGCCGGGACAGGGGCCTCTCTGGCTTTCTTT
NA	TRBJ1-2	TRBV9	NA	CASSVDRYYGYTF	TGTGCCAGCAGCGTAGATCGGTATTATGGCTACACCTTC
NA	TRBJ2-3	TRBV3-1/TRBV3-2	TRBD2	CASSQEGGVVDTQYF	TGTGCCAGCAGCCAAGAGGGGGGGGTGGTAGATACGCAGTATTTT
once	TRBJ1-6	TRBV27	TRBD1	CASSPGTGGSSPLHF	TGTGCCAGCAGTCCAGGGACAGGAGGTAGTTCACCCCTCCACTTT
NA	TRBJ1-6	TRBV10-1	TRBD1	CASSEGQGSSPLHF	TGCGCCAGCAGTGAGGGACAGGGGTCCTCACCCCTCCACTTT
NA	TRBJ2-5	TRBV6-5	NA	CASSALSGTGETQYF	TGTGCCAGCAGCGCCCTTTCCGGGACTGGAGAGACCCAGTACTTC
NA	TRBJ2-3	TRBV4-1	TRBD2	CASSSGTRPEQYF	TGCGCCAGCAGCTCCGGGACTAGGCCGGAGCAGTATTTT
few	TRBJ2-7	TRBV5-1	NA	CASSFGPGQLYEQYF	TGCGCCAGCAGCTTTGGTCCGGGACAACTCTACGAGCAGTACTTC
NA	TRBJ2-2	TRBV2	NA	CASSVEGTGELFF	TGTGCCAGCAGTGTAGAGGGCACCGGGGAGCTGTTTTTT
NA	TRBJ1-1	TRBV2	TRBD1	CASIDGTGMNTEAFF	TGTGCCAGCATTGACGGGACAGGGATGAACACTGAAGCTTTCTTT
NA	TRBJ2-3	TRBV5-4	NA	CASSSAQGNADTQYF	TGTGCCAGCAGCTCGGCTCAGGGGAATGCAGATACGCAGTATTTT
NA	TRBJ2-1	TRBV12-5	NA	CASGLGQSFDEQFF	TGTGCTAGTGGTTTGGGACAGTCGTTCGATGAGCAGTTCTTC
NA	TRBJ2-3	TRBV19	TRBD2	CASSPQGGLTDTQYF	TGTGCCAGTAGTCCCCAGGGAGGGCTTACAGATACGCAGTATTTT
NA	TRBJ2-1	TRBV16	TRBD1	CASSQLGRGRAYNEQFF	TGTGCCAGCAGCCAATTGGGCAGGGGGAGAGCCTACAATGAGCAGTTCTTC
NA	TRBJ2-1	TRBV5-6	TRBD2	CASSNPIVGLAIF	TGTGCCAGCAGCAACCCCATCGTGGGACTAGCGATCTTC
NA	TRBJ2-3	TRBV30	NA	CAWRAAIGDTQYF	TGTGCCTGGAGAGCCGCGATCGGTGATACGCAGTATTTT